The clone carrying this T cell receptor (beta chain) is categorized as large. Its cognate antigen is unknown. This sample is drawn from a study of Tregs in tolerant kidney transplant recipients. Across the study: Sorting of CD4+CD25+CD127- cells followed approximately three-day belatacept mixed lymphocyte reactions, sometimes with roughly five-day graft donor restimulation.

General study findings and limits: Biological reproducibility was not directly addressed, but technical replication error appeared minimal. Tregs expanded with activated donor B cells seemed most donor-specific.

This table comes from immunoSEQ multiplex PCR, and its TCRdb copy is limited to in-frame clones, with some not included. The sample lists about 1,300 clones, about 47% occurring once. Germline V lookup: CDR1 SGHTA, CDR2 FQGNSA. The length of the CDR3 is 12 residues. V was clipped by 2 bases and J by 3 bases, with 5 bases between them. This chain uses TRBV7-2 with TRBJ2-7, with unresolved D. The TCR was taken from a human donor in good health. The sample was Tregs from blood cultured with allogeneic cells. The CDR3 here is CASSLNSYEQYF. CDR3 sequence (DNA): TGTGCCAGCAGCTTAAACAGCTACGAGCAGTACTTC.